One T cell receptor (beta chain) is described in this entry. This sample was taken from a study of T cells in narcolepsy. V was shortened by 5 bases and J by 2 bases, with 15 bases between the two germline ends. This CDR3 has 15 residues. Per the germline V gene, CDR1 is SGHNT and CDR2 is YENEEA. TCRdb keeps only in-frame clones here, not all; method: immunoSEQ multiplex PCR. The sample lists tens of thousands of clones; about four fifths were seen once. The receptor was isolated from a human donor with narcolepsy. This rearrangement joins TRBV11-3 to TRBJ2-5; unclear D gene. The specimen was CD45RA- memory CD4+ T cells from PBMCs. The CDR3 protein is CASSLSVEVQETQYF. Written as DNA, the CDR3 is TGTGCCAGCAGCCTTTCTGTTGAGGTACAAGAGACCCAGTACTTC. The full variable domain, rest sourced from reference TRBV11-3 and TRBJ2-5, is EAGVVQSPRYKIIEKKQPVAFWCNPISGHNTLYWYLQNLGQGPELLIRYENEEAVDDSQLPKDRFSAERLKGVDSTLKIQPAELGDSAVYLCASSLSVEVQETQYFGPGTRLLVL.